The 3 T cell receptor beta chains below were found in one sample sequenced in a study of metastatic and nonmetastatic thyroid tumors. Via MiXCR, TCRdb re-called the PCR reads. The table shows several thousand clones, with under 35% occurring only once. Not a single patient had been given any form of treatment at any point before undergoing thyroid surgery. The sequencing sample was made of adjacent normal tissue. Source of these receptors: a female donor with papillary thyroid cancer or a benign thyroid nodule (not recorded which). Some clones in this sample may be carry-over from other donors' samples.

A few counts support this clone. This chain uses TRBV6-2 or TRBV6-3 with TRBJ2-2; D may correspond to TRBD1 or TRBD2 (5 bases each). The CDR3 is made up of 13 amino acids. The germline V gene encodes CDR1 MNHEY and CDR2 SVGEGT. Trimming removed 6 bases at V and 1 base at J, with 6 bases between. CDR3 bases: TGTGCCAGCAGGAGGGGGAACACCGGGGAGCTGTTTTTT. Translating gives CASRRGNTGELFF.

The rearrangement links TRBV6-1 to TRBJ2-7, with TRBD2 matching 10 bases. This CDR3 has 14 residues. V dropped 3 bases and J dropped 5; count of bases not matched to a gene: 4. Per germline, CDR1 MNHNS and CDR2 SASEGT. CDR3 nucleotide sequence: TGTGCCAGCAGTGATACTAGCGGGGCCGACGAGCAGTACTTC. Amino acids: CASSDTSGADEQYF.

The rearrangement joins TRBV11-2 to TRBJ2-5; no clear D gene. Germline V lookup: CDR1 SGHAT, CDR2 FQNNGV. V was pared by 0 bases and J by 4 bases, with 3 bases between. This CDR3 is 12 amino acids long. The CDR3 loop reads CASSLETETQYF. In nucleotides, the CDR3 is TGTGCCAGCAGCTTAGAGACAGAGACCCAGTACTTC.